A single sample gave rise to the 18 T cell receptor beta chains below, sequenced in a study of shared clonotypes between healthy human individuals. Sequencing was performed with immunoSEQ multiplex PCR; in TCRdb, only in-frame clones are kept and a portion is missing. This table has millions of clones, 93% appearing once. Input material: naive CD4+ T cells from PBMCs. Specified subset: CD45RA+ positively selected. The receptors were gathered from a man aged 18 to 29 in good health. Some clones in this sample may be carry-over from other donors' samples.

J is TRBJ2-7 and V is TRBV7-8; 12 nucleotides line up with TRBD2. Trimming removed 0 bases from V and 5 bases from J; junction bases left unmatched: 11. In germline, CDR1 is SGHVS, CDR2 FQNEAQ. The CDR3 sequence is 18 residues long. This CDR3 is CASSLAGLAGGPGHEQYF. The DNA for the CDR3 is TGTGCCAGCAGCTTAGCGGGGCTAGCGGGAGGGCCTGGGCACGAGCAGTACTTC.

In nucleotides, the CDR3 is TGTGCCAGCAGCTCTCGGACTAGCGGCAATGAGCAGTTCTTC. This sequence encodes CASSSRTSGNEQFF. The chain is built from TRBV7-3 and TRBJ2-1; TRBD2 agrees at 10 bases. This CDR3 region has 14 residues. Germline values: CDR1 SGHTA, CDR2 FQGTGA. V lost 4 bases to trimming and J lost 6 bases; unmatched junction nucleotides: 3. The whole variable domain, remainder taken from reference TRBV7-3 and TRBJ2-1, is GAGVSQTPSNKVTEKGKYVELRCDPISGHTALYWYRQSLGQGPEFLIYFQGTGAADDSGLPNDRFFAVRPEGSVSTLKIQRTERGDSAVYLCASSSRTSGNEQFFGPGTRLTVL.

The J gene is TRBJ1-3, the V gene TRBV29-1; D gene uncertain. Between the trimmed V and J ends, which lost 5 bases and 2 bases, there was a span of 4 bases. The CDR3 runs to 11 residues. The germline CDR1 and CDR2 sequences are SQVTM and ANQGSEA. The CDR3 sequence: CSVRPGNTIYF. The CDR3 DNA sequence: TGCAGCGTTCGGCCTGGAAACACCATATATTTT.

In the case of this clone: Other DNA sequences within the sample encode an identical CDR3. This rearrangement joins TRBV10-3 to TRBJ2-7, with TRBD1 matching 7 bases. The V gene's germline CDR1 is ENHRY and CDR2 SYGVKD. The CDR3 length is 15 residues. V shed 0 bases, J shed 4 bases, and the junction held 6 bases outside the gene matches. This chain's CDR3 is CAISESRGRVYEQYF. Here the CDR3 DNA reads TGTGCCATCAGTGAGTCTAGGGGGCGCGTGTACGAGCAGTACTTC.

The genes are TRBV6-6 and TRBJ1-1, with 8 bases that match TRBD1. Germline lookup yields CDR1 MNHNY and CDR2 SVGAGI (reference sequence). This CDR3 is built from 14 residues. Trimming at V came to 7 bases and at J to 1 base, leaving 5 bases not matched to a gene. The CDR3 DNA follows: TGTGCCAGCACCCGACAGGGGCCGAACACTGAAGCTTTCTTT. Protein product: CASTRQGPNTEAFF.

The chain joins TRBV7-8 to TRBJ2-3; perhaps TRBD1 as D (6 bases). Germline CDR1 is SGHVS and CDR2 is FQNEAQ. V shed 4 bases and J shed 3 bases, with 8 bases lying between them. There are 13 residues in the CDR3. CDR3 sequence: CASSSTGTDTQYF. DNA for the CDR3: TGTGCCAGCAGCTCAACAGGGACAGATACGCAGTATTTT.

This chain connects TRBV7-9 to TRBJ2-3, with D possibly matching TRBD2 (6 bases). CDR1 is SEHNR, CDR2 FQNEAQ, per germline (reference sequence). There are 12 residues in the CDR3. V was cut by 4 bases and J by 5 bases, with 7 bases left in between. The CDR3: CASSSRGDTQYF. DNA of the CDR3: TGTGCCAGCAGCTCGCGGGGAGATACGCAGTATTTT.

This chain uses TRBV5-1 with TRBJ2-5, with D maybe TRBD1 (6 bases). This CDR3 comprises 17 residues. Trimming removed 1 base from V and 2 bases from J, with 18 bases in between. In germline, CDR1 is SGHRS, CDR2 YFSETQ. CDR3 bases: TGCGCCAGCAGCTTGATGGGGTCAACCGGACAGCAAGAGACCCAGTACTTC. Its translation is CASSLMGSTGQQETQYF.

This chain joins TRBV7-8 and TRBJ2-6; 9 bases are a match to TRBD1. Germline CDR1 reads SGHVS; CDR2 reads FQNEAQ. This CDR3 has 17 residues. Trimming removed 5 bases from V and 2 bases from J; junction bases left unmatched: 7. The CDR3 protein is CASSLGQGLAGANVLTF. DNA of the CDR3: TGTGCCAGCAGCCTCGGACAGGGGCTGGCTGGGGCCAACGTCCTGACTTTC.

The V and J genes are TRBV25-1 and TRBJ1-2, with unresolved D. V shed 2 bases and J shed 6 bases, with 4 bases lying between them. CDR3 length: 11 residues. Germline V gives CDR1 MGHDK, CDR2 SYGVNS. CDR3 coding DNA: TGTGCCAGCAGTGAACGGAATGGCTACACCTTC. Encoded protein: CASSERNGYTF.

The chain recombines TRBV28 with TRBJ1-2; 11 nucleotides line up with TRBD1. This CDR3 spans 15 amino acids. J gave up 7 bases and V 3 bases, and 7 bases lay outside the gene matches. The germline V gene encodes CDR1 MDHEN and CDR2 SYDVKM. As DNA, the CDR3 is TGTGCCAGCAGTTTGGACAGGGGGCGCTTAGGTGGCTACACCTTC. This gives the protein CASSLDRGRLGGYTF.

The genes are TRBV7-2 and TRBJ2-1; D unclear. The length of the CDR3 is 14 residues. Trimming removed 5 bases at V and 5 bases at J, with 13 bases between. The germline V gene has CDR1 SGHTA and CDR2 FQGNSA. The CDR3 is CASSRSGPHNEQFF. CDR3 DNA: TGTGCCAGCAGCCGATCCGGGCCGCACAATGAGCAGTTCTTC.

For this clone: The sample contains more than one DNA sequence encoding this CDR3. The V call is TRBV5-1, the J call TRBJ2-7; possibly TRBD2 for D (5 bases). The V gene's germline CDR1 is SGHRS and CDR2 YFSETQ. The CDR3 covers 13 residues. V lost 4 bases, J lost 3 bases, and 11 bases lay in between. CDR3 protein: CASSPDRGYEQYF. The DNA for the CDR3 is TGCGCCAGCAGCCCTGATCGGGGCTACGAGCAGTACTTC.

CDR3 protein: CASSIQGANGNEQYF. The CDR3 nucleotides read TGTGCCAGCAGTATCCAGGGGGCGAACGGCAACGAGCAGTACTTC. The chain joins TRBV2 to TRBJ2-7, with TRBD1 matching 8 bases. The germline V gene has CDR1 SNHLY and CDR2 FYNNEI. The CDR3 is 15 amino acids. The ends lost 5 bases at V and 5 bases at J; junction bases unmatched: 11. The full variable domain, rest sourced from reference TRBV2 and TRBJ2-7, is EPEVTQTPSHQVTQMGQEVILRCVPISNHLYFYWYRQILGQKVEFLVSFYNNEISEKSEIFDDQFSVERPDGSNFTLKIRSTKLEDSAMYFCASSIQGANGNEQYFGPGTRLTVT.

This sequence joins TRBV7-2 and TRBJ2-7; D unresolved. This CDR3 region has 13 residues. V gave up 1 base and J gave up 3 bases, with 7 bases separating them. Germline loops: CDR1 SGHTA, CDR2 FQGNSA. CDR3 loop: CASSLERIYEQYF. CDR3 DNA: TGTGCCAGCAGCTTAGAACGGATCTACGAGCAGTACTTC.

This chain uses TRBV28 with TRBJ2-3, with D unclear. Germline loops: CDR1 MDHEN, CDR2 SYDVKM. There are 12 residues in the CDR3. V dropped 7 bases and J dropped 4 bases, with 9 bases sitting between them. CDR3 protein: CASNWAADTQYF. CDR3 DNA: TGTGCCAGCAACTGGGCAGCAGATACGCAGTATTTT.

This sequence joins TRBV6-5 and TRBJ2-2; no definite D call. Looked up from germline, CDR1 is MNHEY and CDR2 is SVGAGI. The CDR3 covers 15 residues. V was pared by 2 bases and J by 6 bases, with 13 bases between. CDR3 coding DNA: TGTGCCAGCAGTTACCGCTCGACGACATCCGGGGAGCTGTTTTTT. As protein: CASSYRSTTSGELFF.

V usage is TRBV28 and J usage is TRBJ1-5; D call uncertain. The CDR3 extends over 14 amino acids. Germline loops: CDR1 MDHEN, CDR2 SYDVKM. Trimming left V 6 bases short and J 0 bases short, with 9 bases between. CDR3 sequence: CASSDVNSNQPQHF. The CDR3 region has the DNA TGTGCCAGCAGCGACGTCAATAGCAATCAGCCCCAGCATTTT.